This section outlines one TCR beta chain sequence together with its context. It has no known antigen specificity. The sample holds no much larger clone one base away, and base qualities are not on file. No immune events, such as infections, were documented for the healthy donors during the collection period. Time-dependent variance in a beta-binomial model of T-cell clone differential abundance was calibrated using healthy-donor blood repertoires as a training cohort. The training cohort comprised 10 healthy donors, 3 female and 7 male. On average the donors were about 40 years old, and their ages spanned 29 to 64 years. Whole blood was collected from each healthy donor at three time points spaced about 14 days apart and obtained from a commercial supplier. For immunosequencing, genomic DNA was extracted from whole blood that had not been sorted. This sample was included in a study of identifying expanded T cells in peripheral blood (dated by TCRdb to about 2019). In terms of the full investigation: Separate aliquots of the same genomic DNA pool were sequenced to produce technical replicates, and four replicates were compared in pairs. Broad study findings and their caveats: Across all healthy-donor time intervals, the beta-binomial model significantly cut both the number of clones called differentially abundant and the false-positive rate. In all healthy donors, the variance in clone template counts between samples taken 2 to 3 weeks apart rose significantly as total template count increased. The binomial model flagged roughly 1.2 differentially abundant clones between technical replicates but about 15 over approximately 2 weeks and around 19 over around four weeks. The authors expected that over much longer intervals, such as months to years, biological variance in healthy repertoires might increase even further.

V was cut back by 4 bases and J by 1 base, leaving a gap of 9 bases between them. The germline V gene yields SGHDT for CDR1 and YYEEEE for CDR2. The CDR3 has 13 amino acids, counting the end cysteine and phenylalanine. Just CDR3 DNA is preserved here, 39 bases in frame from base 1. The immunoSEQ Assay, which uses bias-controlled multiplex PCR amplification of genomic DNA, was used to profile TCRbeta CDR3 regions. In the paper's pipeline: To quantify the absolute abundance of each unique TCRbeta CDR3 region, the sequences were collapsed and filtered. Differential abundance was tested with a binomial (Fisher-equivalent) model and with a beta-binomial model adding time-dependent variance fitted from healthy donors. Clones with fewer than 5 combined templates were excluded, and clones with Benjamini-Hochberg FDR below 0.01 were called differentially abundant. The form v = (b*log(k)+a)^2 was used to model beta-binomial variance as a function of total template count across the two samples. Entries here come from immuneACCESS through TCRdb and include only in-frame sequences with V and J called. Some clones fail to appear in such tables; in the studies checked, an unresolved V gene covers under half of the shortfall, and the cause of the remainder is unknown. Clonal size and the V and J genes are those of that table, whereas D and trimming came from the DNA. This sample lists tens of thousands of clones; roughly 89% were detected once. Of the sample, roughly 21% falls within the top ten clones.

This TCR came from a person between 18 and 70 years old in good health. The V and J genes are TRBV5-6 and TRBJ2-7; possibly the D gene is TRBD2, per 5 matching bases. Sequencing was performed on blood. The CDR3 in this case is CASSQDLSYEQYF. The DNA sequence follows: TGTGCCAGCAGCCAGGACTTATCCTACGAGCAGTACTTC.